This T cell receptor beta chain was captured in a study of cytomegalovirus exposure and HLA in healthy donors. The study, taken as a whole, reports: TCR beta chains associated with HLA were, in a later analysis, more clonally expanded than equally common others.

Regarding this clone: Its matching antigen is unknown.

CDR3 length equals 16 residues. CDR1 SGHDT and CDR2 YYEEEE come from the germline V gene. V shed 4 bases and J 1 base; nucleotides not matched to a gene: 9. Primers for the PCR totalled 60 Vbeta and 13 Jbeta. Data came from immunoSEQ multiplex PCR; TCRdb stores just in-frame clones and leaves some out. Here the sample spans approximately 120,000 clones, roughly 80% being singletons. The receptor was isolated from a female donor in good health and CMV-seronegative. This chain connects TRBV5-6 to TRBJ2-5; TRBD2 aligns across 8 bases. The specimen sequenced was PBMCs. CDR3 protein: CASSRWAGGVQETQYF. Written as DNA, the CDR3 is TGTGCCAGCAGCAGGTGGGCGGGGGGAGTCCAAGAGACCCAGTACTTC.